The T cell receptor beta chain under discussion was sequenced for a study of human T cells and chemical hapten exposure (dated by TCRdb to about 2021). Regarding the study in general: For sensitization, 2% DPC in acetone was applied to a roughly 2 cm by roughly 2 cm area of upper inner arm skin. Patch tests used Finn chambers with 0.01% DPC on the upper back, scored after 6 days by International Contact Dermatitis Research Group standards. Twenty-nine alopecia patients provided blood for TCR sequencing at one to four time points (pre-sensitization, 2, 6 and 24 weeks). Alopecia areata with under or over 50% scalp involvement, alopecia totalis and alopecia universalis were represented in the patient cohort, which was mostly female. Patient blood was sampled pre-sensitization (week 0) and at 2, 6 and about 24 weeks after DPC sensitization. The libraries were sequenced as a pool, and the TCR yield per sample differed mostly because of small variations in library volumes within the pool. Throughout the approximately 24-week study period, patients were also given weekly therapeutic DPC doses on the scalp. The study tracked peripheral blood TCR repertoire changes in vivo during primary and secondary sensitization to the hapten diphenylcyclopropenone (DPC) in alopecia patients.

Points the paper makes about the study in general: Expanded TCRs formed significantly more large CDR3 similarity clusters than pre-sensitization or healthy control sets, consistent with antigen-driven responses. After repeated subsampling, the strength of the expansion versus patch-test correlation and the threshold at which it became significant changed. A positive correlation was found between the number of PT1 expanded TCRs and patch test score, with significance reached at thresholds 8, 16 and 32 but not 4. The number of TCRs above 1 in 1000 frequency did not change with DPC sensitization; there was no evidence of global repertoire structure alterations. Because every patient had alopecia, a presumed autoimmune disease, the patients' immune response might differ from that of healthy individuals.

The method was RACE. The sequencer was a NextSeq 500. During library preparation, unique molecular identifiers were attached to individual cDNA molecules so that TCRs could be counted in a quantitative, reproducible way. Both TCR alpha and TCR beta chains were sequenced from each blood RNA sample. Per the authors' processing: A median of approximately 96,000 TCRs per sample was observed, with a range of roughly 20,000 to 700,000. The Decombinator software suite was used to annotate V, J and CDR3 in the TCR reads. For PS versus PT1 abundance plots, all samples were subsampled to the same number of TCRs (28,000). TCRs were defined as expanded if absent before sensitization and observed at least eight times at the 2-week time point. Starting from the raw public reads, TCRdb applied fastp trimming at Q25, assembled clones with MiXCR and retained in-frame beta chains. Rows with a matching CDR3 protein are joined into one entry that keeps the most common DNA and genes. These V and J calls rely on TCRdb rather than the paper's analysis. The sample contains a few hundred thousand distinct CDR3 sequences, roughly 4.8% of them found a single time. The top ten clonotypes cover around 2% of the sample.

A note on this clonotype: The target of this receptor is not known. No clone much larger than this one lies a single base away; base qualities are absent.

The CDR3 numbers 14 residues from cysteine through phenylalanine. The sequence is cut down to CDR3 DNA, 42 bases in frame from base 1. Relative to germline, V is 6 bases shorter and J is 4 bases shorter, with 15 bases between their ends. CDR1 and CDR2 (SGDLS, YYNGEE) derive from the germline V gene. Reading the label with the study, this specimen's time point is: patch test 1, 2 weeks after DPC sensitization. This sample's treatment or condition label indicates: therapeutic diphenylcyclopropenone sensitization with weekly scalp DPC. Blood at each patch-test visit was drawn before the patch test was applied. Patients were eligible if aged 18 to 70, diagnosed with alopecia and judged suitable for DPC therapy, and pregnant patients were excluded. Total RNA was extracted from unfractionated whole blood that had been collected in Tempus Blood RNA tubes.

The sample here was whole blood, taken in connection with sensitization to the hapten diphenylcyclopropenone (DPC). This receptor chain uses TRBV9 and TRBJ2-3; tentative D gene TRBD2, with 6 bases matching. This TCR was recovered from a woman aged 45-65 years with alopecia areata. Some clones in this sample may be carry-over from other donors' samples. CDR3 sequence: CASNRGIESDTQYF. The nucleotide sequence is given as TGTGCCAGCAACCGGGGGATAGAGTCAGATACGCAGTATTTT.